This T cell receptor (beta chain) was recovered during a study of blood T cells in healthy people across ages. The CDR3 is 15 amino acids. Germline loops: CDR1 SGDLS, CDR2 YYNGEE. Primed by a sample-barcoded 5' primer and a J-beta primer mix, a second PCR proceeded for 7 to 11 cycles. Via MiXCR, TCRdb re-called the 5' RACE reads, giving one row per CDR3 protein. The top ten clones hold about two fifths of a sample with 700,000 to 850,000 distinct CDR3 sequences, less than 70% of them seen once. The sequence was collected from a man aged 80 or over in good health. This sequence joins TRBV9 and TRBJ2-3, with D possibly called TRBD1 or TRBD2 (5 bases each). The J call may be in error: the DNA end matches TRBJ2-7 better. The sequenced sample consisted of blood. The DNA for the CDR3 is TGTGCCAGCAGCCGCTTCGTGGGACGGACCTACGAGCAGTACTTC. Translated, it gives CASSRFVGRTYEQYF.